This T cell receptor beta chain originates from a study of early T cells in non-severe SARS-CoV-2 infection. Overall study context: Chains were unpaired, as sequencing was done on bulk RNA from unsorted whole blood.

Only a few counts were recorded for this clonotype. The antigen remains unidentified. Study results and limitations: The VDJdb matching leaned toward anti-spike CD8 responses and overlooked private and CD4 specificities.

Germline V gene lookup returns CDR1 LGHDT and CDR2 YNNKEL (reference sequence). V lost 3 bases to trimming and J lost 3 bases, with 9 bases between them. CDR3 size: 13 residues. Molecules of cDNA were individually given unique molecular identifiers that were attached to them. TCRdb analysed the 5' RACE reads with MiXCR anew, one entry per CDR3 protein. The sample has more than 45,000 distinct CDR3 sequences; around 11% are singletons. V is TRBV3-1 and J is TRBJ2-7, with D tentatively TRBD1 or TRBD2 (5 bases each). The receptor's source is an adult who was a healthcare worker with PCR-confirmed SARS-CoV-2 infection or an uninfected control (not recorded which). The sequenced material came from whole blood. CDR3 nucleotides: TGTGCCAGCAGCCAGGGACCGATCTACGAGCAGTACTTC. This sequence encodes CASSQGPIYEQYF.